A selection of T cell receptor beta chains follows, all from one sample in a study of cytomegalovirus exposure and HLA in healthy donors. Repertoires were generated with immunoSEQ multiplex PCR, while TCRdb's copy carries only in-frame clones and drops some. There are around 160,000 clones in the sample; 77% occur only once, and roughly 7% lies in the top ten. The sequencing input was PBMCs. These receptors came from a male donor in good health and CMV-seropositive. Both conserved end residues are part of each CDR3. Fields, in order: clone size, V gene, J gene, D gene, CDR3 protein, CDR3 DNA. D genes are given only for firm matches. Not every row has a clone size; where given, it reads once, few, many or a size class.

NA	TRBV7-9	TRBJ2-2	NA	CASSPTGQNTGELFF	TGTGCCAGCAGCCCGACGGGACAGAACACCGGGGAGCTGTTTTTT
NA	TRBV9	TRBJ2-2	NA	CASSVSGTGELFF	TGTGCCAGCAGCGTGTCAGGGACCGGGGAGCTGTTTTTT
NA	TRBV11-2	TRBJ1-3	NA	CASSLGAPGNTIYF	TGTGCCAGCAGCTTGGGGGCTCCCGGAAACACCATATATTTT
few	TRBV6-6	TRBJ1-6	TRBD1	CASSLTGTAYNSPLHF	TGTGCCAGCAGTTTGACCGGGACAGCATATAATTCACCCCTCCACTTT
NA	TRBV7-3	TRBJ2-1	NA	CASSLLYSPYNEQFF	TGTGCCAGCAGCTTATTGTACTCTCCCTACAATGAGCAGTTCTTC
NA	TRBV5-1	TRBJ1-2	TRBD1	CASSLEPGGYGYTF	TGCGCCAGCAGCTTGGAGCCAGGGGGGTATGGCTACACCTTC
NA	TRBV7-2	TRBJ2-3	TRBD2	CASSREGLDTDTQYF	TGTGCCAGCAGCCGGGAGGGACTAGACACAGATACGCAGTATTTT
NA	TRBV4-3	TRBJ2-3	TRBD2	CASSLRLAGPTDTQYF	TGCGCCAGCAGCCTGAGACTAGCGGGGCCAACAGATACGCAGTATTTT
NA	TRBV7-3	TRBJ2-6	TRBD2	CASSLLAGANSGANVLTF	TGTGCCAGCAGCTTACTAGCGGGGGCTAACTCTGGGGCCAACGTCCTGACTTTC
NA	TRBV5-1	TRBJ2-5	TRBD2	CASSPRLAGARETQYF	TGCGCCAGCAGCCCGAGACTAGCGGGGGCCCGAGAGACCCAGTACTTC
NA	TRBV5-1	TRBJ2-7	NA	CASSLADGPYEQYF	TGCGCCAGCAGCTTAGCGGACGGACCCTACGAGCAGTACTTC
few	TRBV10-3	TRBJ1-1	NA	CAISQQGGSEAFF	TGTGCCATCAGTCAACAGGGAGGGAGTGAAGCTTTCTTT
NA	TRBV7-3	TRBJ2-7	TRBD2	CASSVTGGFSYEQYF	TGTGCCAGCAGCGTTACGGGGGGGTTCTCCTACGAGCAGTACTTC
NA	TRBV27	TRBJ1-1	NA	CASSFWATRTEAFF	TGTGCCAGCTCCTTTTGGGCCACGCGCACTGAAGCTTTCTTT
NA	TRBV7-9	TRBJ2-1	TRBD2	CSSSLAGQGYNEQFF	TGTTCCAGCAGCTTAGCGGGGCAGGGGTACAATGAGCAGTTCTTC
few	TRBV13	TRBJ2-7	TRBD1	CASSLGQGGEQYF	TGTGCCAGCAGCTTAGGACAGGGGGGCGAGCAGTACTTC
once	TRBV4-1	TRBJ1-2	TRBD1	CASTQTGMRGYGYTF	TGCGCCAGCACCCAGACAGGGATGCGGGGCTATGGCTACACCTTC
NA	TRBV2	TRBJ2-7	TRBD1	CASIPGQGAYEQYF	TGTGCCAGCATTCCGGGACAGGGGGCCTACGAGCAGTACTTC
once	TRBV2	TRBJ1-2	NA	CASSEEGQVDGYTF	TGTGCCAGCAGTGAGGAGGGGCAAGTGGATGGCTACACCTTC
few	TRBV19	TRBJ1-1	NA	CASSITADTEAFF	TGTGCCAGTAGTATAACCGCGGACACTGAAGCTTTCTTT
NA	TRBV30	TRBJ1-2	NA	CAWSVQVGGYTF	TGTGCCTGGAGTGTACAGGTTGGTGGCTACACCTTC
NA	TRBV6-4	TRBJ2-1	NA	CASSDLGLPREQFF	TGTGCCAGCAGTGATCTCGGACTTCCGCGGGAGCAGTTCTTC
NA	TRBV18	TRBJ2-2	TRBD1	CASSPGQGNTGELFF	TGTGCCAGCTCGCCGGGACAGGGGAACACCGGGGAGCTGTTTTTT
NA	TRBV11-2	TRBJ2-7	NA	CASSPPPWGRTTYEQYF	TGTGCCAGCAGCCCTCCTCCTTGGGGTAGGACAACCTACGAGCAGTACTTC
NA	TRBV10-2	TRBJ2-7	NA	CASSEGRVADEQYF	TGCGCCAGCAGTGAAGGCAGGGTCGCGGACGAGCAGTACTTC
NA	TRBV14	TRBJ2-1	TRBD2	CASSPSGGIPYNEQFF	TGTGCCAGCAGCCCTAGCGGGGGGATTCCCTACAATGAGCAGTTCTTC
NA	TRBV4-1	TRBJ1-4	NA	CASSQDSGSLFF	TGCGCCAGCAGCCAAGATTCAGGGTCCCTGTTTTTT
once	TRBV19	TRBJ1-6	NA	CASSLSGDNSPLHF	TGTGCCAGTAGTCTGTCAGGGGATAATTCACCCCTCCACTTT
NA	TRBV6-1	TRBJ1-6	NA	CASRREGNSPLHF	TGTGCCAGCAGACGAGAGGGTAACTCACCCCTCCACTTT
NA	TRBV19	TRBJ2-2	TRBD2	CASTPGGVGTGELFF	TGTGCCAGTACCCCCGGGGGGGTAGGCACCGGGGAGCTGTTTTTT
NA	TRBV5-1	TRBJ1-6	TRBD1	CASSWGQGGNSPLHF	TGCGCCAGCAGCTGGGGACAGGGAGGGAATTCACCCCTCCACTTT
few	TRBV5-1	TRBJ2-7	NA	CASSLRAGQDEQYF	TGCGCCAGCAGCTTGCGGGCGGGGCAAGACGAGCAGTACTTC
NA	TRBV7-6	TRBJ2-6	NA	CASSLGGGTSGANVLTF	TGTGCCAGCAGCTTAGGGGGTGGGACATCTGGGGCCAACGTCCTGACTTTC
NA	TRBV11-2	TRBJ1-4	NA	CASSSQVLGDEKLFF	TGTGCCAGCAGTTCCCAGGTGTTGGGTGATGAAAAACTGTTTTTT
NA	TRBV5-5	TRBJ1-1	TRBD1	CASSPRQGGTEAFF	TGTGCCAGCAGCCCTCGACAGGGCGGAACTGAAGCTTTCTTT
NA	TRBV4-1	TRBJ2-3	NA	CASSSRGSARTDTQYF	TGCGCCAGCAGCTCCCGCGGATCCGCACGCACAGATACGCAGTATTTT
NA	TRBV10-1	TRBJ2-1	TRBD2	CASASSGDRNEQFF	TGCGCCAGCGCTTCTAGCGGGGACCGCAATGAGCAGTTCTTC
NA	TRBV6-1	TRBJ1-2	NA	CASPGVRDANYGYTF	TGTGCCAGCCCGGGGGTGAGGGATGCTAACTATGGCTACACCTTC
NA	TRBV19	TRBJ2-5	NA	CASSFRTEVETQYF	TGTGCCAGTAGTTTTCGGACAGAAGTAGAGACCCAGTACTTC
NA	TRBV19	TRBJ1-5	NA	CASSIAAGKVSNQPQHF	TGTGCCAGTAGTATAGCGGCAGGGAAAGTTAGCAATCAGCCCCAGCATTTT
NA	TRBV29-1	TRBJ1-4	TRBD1	CSAQVGTGGGGEKLFF	TGCAGCGCTCAAGTCGGGACAGGGGGGGGAGGTGAAAAACTGTTTTTT
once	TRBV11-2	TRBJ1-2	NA	CASSYGGDTYGYTF	TGTGCCAGCAGCTACGGGGGGGACACTTATGGCTACACCTTC
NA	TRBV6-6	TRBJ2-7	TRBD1	CASSNPQGATYEQYF	TGTGCCAGCAGTAACCCACAGGGGGCGACCTACGAGCAGTACTTC
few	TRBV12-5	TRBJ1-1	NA	CASLRGGEATEAFF	TGTGCTAGCCTGCGGGGAGGCGAGGCAACTGAAGCTTTCTTT
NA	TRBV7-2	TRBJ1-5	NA	CASSPEGQDNQPQHF	TGTGCCAGCAGCCCAGAGGGCCAGGACAATCAGCCCCAGCATTTT
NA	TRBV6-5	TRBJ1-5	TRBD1	CASSYRDSNQPQHF	TGTGCCAGCAGTTACCGGGACAGTAATCAGCCCCAGCATTTT